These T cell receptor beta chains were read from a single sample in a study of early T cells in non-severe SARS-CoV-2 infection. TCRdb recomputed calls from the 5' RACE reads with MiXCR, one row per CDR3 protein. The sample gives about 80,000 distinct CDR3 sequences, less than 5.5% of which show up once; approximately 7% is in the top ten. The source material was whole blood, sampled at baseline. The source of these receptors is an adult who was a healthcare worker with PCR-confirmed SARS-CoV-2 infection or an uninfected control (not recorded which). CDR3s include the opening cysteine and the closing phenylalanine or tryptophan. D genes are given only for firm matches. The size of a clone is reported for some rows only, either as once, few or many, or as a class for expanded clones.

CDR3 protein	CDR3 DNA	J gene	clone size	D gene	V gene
CASSSSFRPSYNEQFF	TGTGCCAGCAGTTCGTCCTTCCGCCCATCCTACAATGAGCAGTTCTTC	TRBJ2-1	many	NA	TRBV12-3/TRBV12-4
CASSQDRTGRRSYEQYF	TGTGCCAGCAGCCAAGATAGGACCGGGAGGAGGTCCTACGAGCAGTACTTC	TRBJ2-7	many	TRBD2	TRBV3-1
CSARGTVSFLTTEAFF	TGCAGTGCTAGGGGAACAGTATCTTTCTTGACCACTGAAGCTTTCTTT	TRBJ1-1	many	NA	TRBV20-1
CASRPDGTGFDTQYF	TGTGCCAGCAGGCCCGATGGGACAGGTTTCGATACGCAGTATTTT	TRBJ2-3	few	TRBD1	TRBV6-5
CASSPSRGRNTYNEQFF	TGTGCCAGCAGCCCCTCCCGCGGCAGAAATACCTACAATGAGCAGTTCTTC	TRBJ2-1	NA	NA	TRBV9
CAWIDADTQYF	TGTGCCTGGATTGACGCGGATACGCAGTATTTT	TRBJ2-3	NA	NA	TRBV30
CASSRSGQPEKLFF	TGTGCCAGCAGCCGATCGGGACAGCCCGAAAAACTGTTTTTT	TRBJ1-4	few	TRBD1	TRBV7-9
CASNPDRGNYYGYTF	TGTGCCAGCAACCCGGACAGGGGAAACTACTATGGCTACACCTTC	TRBJ1-2	many	TRBD1	TRBV28
CASTQHGEQYF	TGTGCCAGCACCCAACACGGCGAGCAGTACTTC	TRBJ2-7	many	NA	TRBV5-4
CASSLATGSDEQFF	TGTGCCAGCAGCTTAGCCACAGGGAGCGATGAGCAGTTCTTC	TRBJ2-1	many	NA	TRBV7-8
CASRRGGADTQYF	TGTGCCAGCAGAAGGGGCGGCGCAGATACGCAGTATTTT	TRBJ2-3	many	NA	TRBV7-3
CASRSSGDSPLHF	TGTGCCAGCAGGTCGTCAGGGGATTCACCCCTCCACTTT	TRBJ1-6	many	NA	TRBV2
CASSLGITDTQYF	TGTGCCAGCAGCTTGGGGATCACAGATACGCAGTATTTT	TRBJ2-3	few	NA	TRBV5-6
CASSSTLTDQPQHF	TGTGCCAGCTCATCAACACTAACCGATCAGCCCCAGCATTTT	TRBJ1-5	many	NA	TRBV18
CASSLAGSAYEQYF	TGCGCCAGCAGCTTAGCAGGTTCAGCCTACGAGCAGTACTTC	TRBJ2-7	few	NA	TRBV5-1
CASSLGAGKVDGYTF	TGTGCCAGCAGCTTAGGGGCAGGGAAGGTCGATGGCTACACCTTC	TRBJ1-2	many	NA	TRBV7-6
CAIRRSGRTDTQYF	TGTGCCATCAGAAGGTCGGGGCGCACAGATACGCAGTATTTT	TRBJ2-3	many	NA	TRBV10-3
CSASVLVTLEQYF	TGCAGTGCTAGTGTACTAGTAACTCTGGAGCAGTACTTC	TRBJ2-7	many	NA	TRBV20-1
CSARVEGGTNEKLFF	TGCAGTGCTAGAGTCGAAGGTGGAACTAATGAAAAACTGTTTTTT	TRBJ1-4	many	NA	TRBV20-1
CASSRQGAVIGNTEAFF	TGTGCCAGCAGCCGACAGGGGGCCGTTATTGGAAACACTGAAGCTTTCTTT	TRBJ1-1	few	TRBD1	TRBV7-8
CASRLARQAENTEAFF	TGTGCAAGTCGCTTAGCGAGACAGGCGGAGAACACTGAAGCTTTCTTT	TRBJ1-1	NA	NA	TRBV12-2
CASGHGGVNTEAFF	TGTGCTAGTGGTCACGGGGGGGTGAACACTGAAGCTTTCTTT	TRBJ1-1	many	NA	TRBV12-5
CASSFKRGENTGELFF	TGCGCCAGCAGCTTCAAGCGTGGTGAGAACACCGGGGAGCTGTTTTTT	TRBJ2-2	few	NA	TRBV4-1
CASSYLVGGGSLKDGYTF	TGTGCCAGCAGTTACTTAGTCGGCGGTGGATCCCTTAAGGATGGCTACACCTTC	TRBJ1-2	many	NA	TRBV27
CASSTTPSEQFF	TGTGCCAGTAGTACGACTCCCTCTGAGCAGTTCTTC	TRBJ2-1	many	NA	TRBV19
CASSPALSRGAGDGYTF	TGTGCCAGCTCACCGGCCCTTTCCCGGGGGGCCGGGGATGGCTACACCTTC	TRBJ1-2	few	NA	TRBV18
CASSQGTGVSYEQYF	TGTGCCAGCAGCCAGGGTACAGGGGTTTCCTACGAGCAGTACTTC	TRBJ2-7	NA	TRBD1	TRBV3-1
CASSIDSGITYEQYF	TGCGCCAGCAGCATCGATAGCGGGATAACCTACGAGCAGTACTTC	TRBJ2-7	NA	TRBD2	TRBV5-1
CASSFGGSTYYEQYF	TGCGCCAGCAGCTTTGGGGGAAGTACTTACTACGAGCAGTACTTC	TRBJ2-7	few	NA	TRBV5-1
CASSGRMNTEAFF	TGTGCCAGCTCGGGCAGGATGAACACTGAAGCTTTCTTT	TRBJ1-1	few	NA	TRBV18
CAISEESASYNEQFF	TGTGCCATCAGTGAGGAGTCAGCCTCCTACAATGAGCAGTTCTTC	TRBJ2-1	few	NA	TRBV10-3
CASRSGDANTGELFF	TGTGCCAGCAGGAGCGGGGACGCGAACACCGGGGAGCTGTTTTTT	TRBJ2-2	NA	TRBD2	TRBV9
CASSRGARKTEAFF	TGTGCCAGCAGTCGGGGGGCGAGGAAGACTGAAGCTTTCTTT	TRBJ1-1	many	NA	TRBV6-6
CASSPGRGNYGYTF	TGTGCCAGCAGCCCCGGCAGAGGTAACTATGGCTACACCTTC	TRBJ1-2	few	NA	TRBV9
CAISESLVGTEAFF	TGTGCCATCAGTGAGTCTTTGGTGGGGACTGAAGCTTTCTTT	TRBJ1-1	many	NA	TRBV10-3
CASSTSQGRTFYEQYF	TGTGCCAGCAGCACCTCGCAGGGGCGAACTTTTTACGAGCAGTACTTC	TRBJ2-7	NA	NA	TRBV6-1
CASSSGTSGSETQYF	TGTGCCAGCAGTTCCGGGACTAGCGGGAGTGAGACCCAGTACTTC	TRBJ2-5	NA	TRBD2	TRBV2
CASSFRVNTEAFF	TGCGCCAGCAGCTTCAGGGTGAACACTGAAGCTTTCTTT	TRBJ1-1	many	NA	TRBV4-1
CASSVNRGLDYGYTF	TGTGCCAGTAGTGTAAACAGGGGGCTGGACTATGGCTACACCTTC	TRBJ1-2	many	TRBD1	TRBV19
CASSLAGGGNTEAFF	TGTGCCAGCAGCTTAGCGGGGGGAGGAAACACTGAAGCTTTCTTT	TRBJ1-1	many	NA	TRBV7-6
CASSSGLAITDTQYF	TGTGCCAGTAGTTCCGGACTAGCGATCACAGATACGCAGTATTTT	TRBJ2-3	many	TRBD2	TRBV19
CATRAREVGETQYF	TGTGCCACCAGGGCGCGGGAGGTTGGAGAGACCCAGTACTTC	TRBJ2-5	many	TRBD2	TRBV19
CASSPRGTGMAEAFF	TGTGCCAGCAGCCCACGCGGGACAGGGATGGCTGAAGCTTTCTTT	TRBJ1-1	few	TRBD1	TRBV7-9
CASSQGGEGQYF	TGCGCCAGCAGCCAAGGAGGGGAGGGGCAGTATTTT	TRBJ2-3	NA	TRBD2	TRBV4-1
CASSIGTGGSTDTQYF	TGCGCCAGCAGCATCGGGACAGGGGGCTCGACAGATACGCAGTATTTC	TRBJ2-3	few	TRBD1	TRBV5-1
CASSLTSGRDTQYF	TGTGCCAGCAGTCTCACTAGCGGGAGGGATACGCAGTATTTT	TRBJ2-3	many	TRBD2	TRBV28
CASRAQGANTEAFF	TGCGCCAGCAGGGCACAGGGGGCTAACACTGAAGCTTTCTTT	TRBJ1-1	few	TRBD1	TRBV10-1